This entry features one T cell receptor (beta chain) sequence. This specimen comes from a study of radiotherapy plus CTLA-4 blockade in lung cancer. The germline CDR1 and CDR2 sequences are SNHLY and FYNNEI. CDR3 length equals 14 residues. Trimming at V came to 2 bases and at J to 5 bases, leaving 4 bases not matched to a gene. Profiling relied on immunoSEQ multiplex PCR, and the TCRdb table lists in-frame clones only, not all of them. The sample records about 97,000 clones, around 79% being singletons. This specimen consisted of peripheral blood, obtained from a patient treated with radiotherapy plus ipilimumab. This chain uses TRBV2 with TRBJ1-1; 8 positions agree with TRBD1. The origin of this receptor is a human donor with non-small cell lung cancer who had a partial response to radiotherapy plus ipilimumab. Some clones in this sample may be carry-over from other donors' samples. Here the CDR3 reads CASSETGGETEAFF. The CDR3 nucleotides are TGTGCCAGCAGTGAAACAGGGGGGGAGACTGAAGCTTTCTTT.